This note documents a single T cell receptor (beta chain) sequence. This entry comes from a study of blood T cell repertoires in COVID-19. This CDR3 spans 16 amino acids. The V gene lost 0 bases and the J gene lost 9 bases, with 19 bases spanning the gap. CDR1 and CDR2 (germline): SGHRS, YFSETQ. The protocol was immunoSEQ multiplex PCR, while the TCRdb copy is restricted to in-frame clones and leaves out a portion. Of about 100,000 clones detected, roughly 88% appear once; the ten largest clones hold about 6.5%. The chain combines TRBV5-1 with TRBJ2-1; D may be TRBD2 (6 bases). The clonotype was recovered from a woman aged 55-75 years with acute or convalescent COVID-19. The sequencing input was peripheral blood. The CDR3 here is CASSLATERAGGEQFF. CDR3 nucleotide sequence: TGCGCCAGCAGCTTGGCCACGGAGAGGGCCGGGGGTGAGCAGTTCTTC.